These 30 T cell receptor beta chains originate from one sample sequenced in a study of T cell responses to AZD1222 COVID-19 vaccine. Using immunoSEQ multiplex PCR, the repertoire was profiled, and TCRdb retains in-frame clones only, with some absent. Of tens of thousands of clones in the sample, roughly 90% were seen once. Sequences were derived from peripheral blood, sampled 28 days after the second AZD1222 dose. Receptor source: an adult who received the AZD1222 COVID-19 vaccine.

The gene calls are TRBV5-5 and TRBJ2-7; tentatively, D is TRBD2 (5 bases). The CDR3 sequence is 13 residues long. Germline lookup yields CDR1 SGHKS and CDR2 YYEKEE (reference sequence). The ends were cut back, 0 bases at V and 5 bases at J, with 9 bases in the middle. The CDR3 DNA is TGTGCCAGCAGCTTGGTTGGAGGCCACGAGCAGTACTTC. Its protein product is CASSLVGGHEQYF.

The CDR3 sequence: CASSPRQAGSGNTIYF. Here the CDR3 DNA reads TGTGCCAGCAGCCCGCGACAGGCCGGCTCTGGAAACACCATATATTTT. The chain couples TRBV14 to TRBJ1-3, with a tentative D call TRBD1 (6 bases). The germline V and J ends were trimmed by 4 bases and 0 bases, with 13 bases remaining between them. The CDR3 has 16 residues. Germline CDR1 is SGHDN and CDR2 is FVKESK.

The chain joins TRBV7-9 to TRBJ1-1; no clear D gene. V gave up 10 bases and J gave up 6 bases, with 6 bases separating them. From germline, CDR1 is SEHNR and CDR2 FQNEAQ (reference sequence). This CDR3 comprises 9 residues. The CDR3 nucleotides are TGTGCCACCCAAGCTGAAGCTTTCTTT. This translates into CATQAEAFF.

The CDR3 here is CAAPGQGSNTEAFF. The CDR3 coding sequence is TGTGCCGCCCCGGGACAGGGCTCGAACACTGAAGCTTTCTTT. The chain has TRBV24-1 and TRBJ1-1; TRBD1 aligns across 9 bases. CDR3 length: 14 amino acids. V was pared by 12 bases and J by 1 base, with 8 bases of the junction left unmatched. Germline loops: CDR1 KGHDR, CDR2 SFDVKD.

V is TRBV5-6 and J is TRBJ1-4; 7 nucleotides line up with TRBD1. The CDR3 totals 15 residues. V gave up 4 bases and J gave up 8 bases; unmatched junction bases: 11. Germline V gene lookup returns CDR1 SGHDT and CDR2 YYEEEE. This CDR3 is CASSLRQGLEEKLFF. In DNA form, the CDR3 reads TGTGCCAGCAGCCTCCGACAGGGCCTTGAGGAAAAACTGTTTTTT.

The sample holds one count of this clone. The V gene is TRBV5-1, the J gene TRBJ1-2; tentatively, D is TRBD1 (6 bases). V was clipped by 4 bases and J by 6 bases, with 19 bases between them. The CDR3 is 15 residues long. From germline, CDR1 is SGHRS and CDR2 YFSETQ. The CDR3, as DNA: TGCGCCAGCAGCCAGGGGCCAGGGCGAGGGAATGGCTACACCTTC. Translation: CASSQGPGRGNGYTF. The full variable domain, with the rest looked up from reference TRBV5-1 and TRBJ1-2, is KAGVTQTPRYLIKTRGQQVTLSCSPISGHRSVSWYQQTPGQGLQFLFEYFSETQRNKGNFPGRFSGRQFSNSRSEMNVSTLELGDSALYLCASSQGPGRGNGYTFGSGTRLTVV.

The chain has TRBV3-1 (or the pseudogene TRBV3-2) and TRBJ2-1, with 11 bases that match TRBD2. From germline, CDR1 is LGHDT and CDR2 YNNKEL (reference sequence). The length of the CDR3 is 15 residues. The ends lost 4 bases at V and 13 bases at J; junction bases unmatched: 12. The DNA for the CDR3 is TGTGCCAGCAGCCCAGCCCCGCTAGCGGGAGGCTTCCAGTTCTTC. This translates into CASSPAPLAGGFQFF.

CDR3 sequence: CSVEEGLAASNEQYF. CDR3 coding DNA: TGCAGCGTTGAAGAGGGTCTAGCGGCCTCTAATGAGCAGTACTTC. The chain has TRBV29-1 and TRBJ2-7, with 7 bases lining up with TRBD2. The CDR3 is made up of 15 amino acids. Unmatched junction bases numbered 12, after V lost 0 bases and J lost 7 bases. Germline CDR1 SQVTM, CDR2 ANQGSEA.

As concerns this clone: Other DNA sequences in this specimen translate into the identical CDR3. This chain uses TRBV5-1 with TRBJ1-5; D is unresolved. There are 13 residues in the CDR3. Per the germline V gene, CDR1 is SGHRS and CDR2 is YFSETQ. V dropped 5 bases and J dropped 0 bases, with 6 bases sitting between them. CDR3 in DNA: TGCGCCAGCAGTTCAGATAGCAATCAGCCCCAGCATTTT. Amino acid sequence: CASSSDSNQPQHF.

This chain links TRBV7-6 with TRBJ2-3; 13 bases map to TRBD2. Trimming took 5 bases from V and 2 from J; bases not matched to a gene: 10. CDR1 is SGHVS and CDR2 is FNYEAQ in the germline V gene. The CDR3 loop spans 18 amino acids. In nucleotides, the CDR3 is TGTGCCAGCAGCCCCTCCGGGACTAGCGGGACTATCACAGATACGCAGTATTTT. Encoded protein: CASSPSGTSGTITDTQYF.

The gene calls are TRBV18 and TRBJ1-6, with a tentative D call TRBD1 (6 bases). V was pared by 3 bases and J by 6 bases, with 6 bases between. Looked up from germline, CDR1 is KGHSH and CDR2 is LQKENI. The CDR3 spans 13 residues. CDR3 nucleotides: TGTGCCAGCTCACCGGACAGTAATTCACCCCTCCACTTT. The encoded protein is CASSPDSNSPLHF.

The chain carries TRBV12-3 or TRBV12-4 and TRBJ2-7; no reliable D call. The germline V and J ends were trimmed by 3 bases and 0 bases, with 3 bases remaining between them. There are 12 residues in the CDR3. This CDR3 reads CASSLHSYEQYF. DNA for the CDR3: TGTGCCAGCAGTTTGCACTCCTACGAGCAGTACTTC.

The rearrangement links TRBV13 to TRBJ2-5; D is possibly TRBD1 (5 bases). This CDR3 contains 13 residues. CDR1 is PRHDT and CDR2 is FYEKMQ in the germline V gene (reference sequence). The V end lost 5 bases, the J end lost 6 bases, and 13 bases lay between the germline ends. The CDR3 here is CASSPGQGKTQYF. The CDR3 region has the DNA TGTGCCAGCAGCCCCGGACAAGGGAAGACCCAGTACTTC.

This clone was detected once. CDR3 region: CASLEKSGIGAFF. CDR3 bases: TGTGCCAGCCTGGAGAAATCGGGCATCGGAGCTTTCTTT. The chain joins TRBV19 to TRBJ1-1; D call uncertain. The V end lost 9 bases, the J end lost 10 bases, and 21 bases lay between the germline ends. Germline V lookup: CDR1 LNHDA, CDR2 SQIVND (reference sequence). This CDR3 spans 13 amino acids.

The chain has TRBV2 and TRBJ2-7; maybe TRBD2 (5 bases). The germline CDR1 and CDR2 sequences are SNHLY and FYNNEI. V was cut by 1 base and J by 5 bases, with 12 bases left in between. The CDR3 is 14 amino acids. The CDR3 spells CASSEDGGSHEQYF. The CDR3 coding sequence is TGTGCCAGCAGTGAAGATGGTGGGAGCCACGAGCAGTACTTC. Variable domain in full (rest from reference TRBV2 and TRBJ2-7): EPEVTQTPSHQVTQMGQEVILRCVPISNHLYFYWYRQILGQKVEFLVSFYNNEISEKSEIFDDQFSVERPDGSNFTLKIRSTKLEDSAMYFCASSEDGGSHEQYFGPGTRLTVT.

This chain uses TRBV19 with TRBJ1-4; D gene ambiguous. CDR1 LNHDA and CDR2 SQIVND come from the germline V gene (reference sequence). This CDR3 contains 14 residues. V shed 2 bases and J shed 0 bases, with 4 bases lying between them. CDR3 amino acids: CASSIIATNEKLFF. CDR3 nucleotides: TGTGCCAGTAGTATAATTGCAACTAATGAAAAACTGTTTTTT.

J is TRBJ2-1 and V is TRBV7-9; 14 bases map to TRBD2. V dropped 3 bases and J dropped 0; count of bases not matched to a gene: 7. CDR1 is SEHNR, CDR2 FQNEAQ, per germline (reference sequence). The CDR3 consists of 19 residues. CDR3 nucleotide sequence: TGTGCCAGCAGCTTCGGGACTAGCGGGAGAAGTATCTCCTACAATGAGCAGTTCTTC. Protein: CASSFGTSGRSISYNEQFF.

J is TRBJ1-5 and V is TRBV6-6; D perhaps matches TRBD1 (5 bases). Trimming shortened V by 7 bases and J by 6 bases, and 13 bases separated the two germline ends. From germline, CDR1 is MNHNY and CDR2 SVGAGI (reference sequence). The CDR3 loop spans 13 amino acids. In DNA, the CDR3 is TGTGCCAGCACCGGGGAACAGGTTCAGCCCCAGCATTTT. This translates into CASTGEQVQPQHF.

CDR3: CASSQGGLGGYGYTF. Here the CDR3 DNA reads TGTGCCAGCAGCCAAGGAGGGCTGGGAGGCTATGGCTACACCTTC. The gene calls are TRBV4-2 and TRBJ1-2, with no clear D. This CDR3 has 15 residues. CDR1 and CDR2 (germline): LGHNA, YNFKEQ. Trimming left V 1 base short and J 4 bases short, with 13 bases between.

The V call is TRBV5-1, the J call TRBJ2-5, with 8 positions matching TRBD1. Trimming took 4 bases from V and 2 from J; bases not matched to a gene: 4. Germline V gene lookup returns CDR1 SGHRS and CDR2 YFSETQ. The CDR3 runs 14 residues. The CDR3: CASSDGQGQETQYF. The CDR3, as DNA: TGCGCCAGCAGCGACGGACAGGGTCAAGAGACCCAGTACTTC.

This CDR3 reads CASSEDRGGTDTQYF. The CDR3, as DNA: TGTGCCAGCAGTGAGGACAGGGGGGGGACAGATACGCAGTATTTT. V is TRBV6-4 and J is TRBJ2-3, with 10 bases that match TRBD1. The CDR3 covers 15 residues. Germline lookup yields CDR1 MRHNA and CDR2 SNTAGT. Losses at the gene ends were 3 bases for V and 3 bases for J; bases not matched to a gene: 3.

This clone was found a few times. The chain recombines TRBV4-2 with TRBJ2-7; 10 bases match TRBD2. Trimming cost V 4 bases and J 2 bases; bases outside gene matches: 5. Germline V CDR1 and CDR2: LGHNA, YNFKEQ. This CDR3 has 15 amino acids. The CDR3 loop reads CASSLRTSGTYEQYF. DNA of the CDR3: TGTGCCAGCAGCCTCAGGACTAGCGGAACCTACGAGCAGTACTTC.

This clone was counted once. The chain uses TRBV30 and TRBJ1-6; D may be TRBD1 (5 bases). The germline gives CDR1 GTSNPN, CDR2 SVGIG (reference sequence). The CDR3 runs to 15 residues. V was trimmed by 0 bases and J by 8 bases, leaving 14 bases between them. DNA of the CDR3: TGTGCCTGGAGTGTACTCCGGGGGTGGGATTCACCCCTCCACTTT. Amino acids: CAWSVLRGWDSPLHF.

The CDR3 spells CASSPPPGQGTGNEQFF. For the CDR3, the DNA is TGTGCCAGCAGTCCACCCCCGGGACAGGGAACAGGCAATGAGCAGTTCTTC. The chain is built from TRBV28 and TRBJ2-1; 9 bases match TRBD1. The CDR3 totals 17 residues. Germline V CDR1 and CDR2: MDHEN, SYDVKM. V gave up 5 bases and J gave up 6 bases; unmatched junction bases: 14.

The chain has TRBV15 and TRBJ1-4; D remains unclear. The germline gives CDR1 LNHNV, CDR2 YYDKDF (reference sequence). The V and J ends lost 8 bases and 7 bases respectively, with 11 bases between them. The CDR3 spans 12 residues. As DNA, the CDR3 is TGTGCCACCTCGGAGCAACTTGAAAAACTGTTTTTT. Residues: CATSEQLEKLFF.

This clone was detected only a few times. V gene TRBV4-2 combines with J gene TRBJ2-7; 10 bases agree with TRBD2. Germline V CDR1 and CDR2: LGHNA, YNFKEQ. V dropped 6 bases and J dropped 6; count of bases not matched to a gene: 8. CDR3 size: 14 residues. The CDR3 DNA reads TGTGCCAGCAGTCTAGCGGGGGCCCCCCGCGAGCAGTACTTC. The encoded protein is CASSLAGAPREQYF.

The chain uses TRBV5-1 and TRBJ2-7; 14 bases map to TRBD2. The CDR3 loop spans 16 amino acids. From germline, CDR1 is SGHRS and CDR2 YFSETQ. V shed 4 bases, J shed 6 bases, and the junction held 9 bases outside the gene matches. This CDR3 is CASSLRGLAGEGEQYF. Here the CDR3 DNA reads TGCGCCAGCAGCCTCAGGGGACTAGCGGGAGAGGGCGAGCAGTACTTC.

This chain connects TRBV11-1 to TRBJ2-3; D is possibly TRBD1 (6 bases). V lost 4 bases and J lost 7, with 15 bases in between. Germline-derived CDR1 and CDR2 are SGHAT and FQDESV (reference sequence). The CDR3 runs to 14 residues. In DNA, the CDR3 is TGTGCCAGCAGCTGGACAGTGCTTGGGAATACGCAGTATTTT. This translates into CASSWTVLGNTQYF.

The chain is built from TRBV2 and TRBJ2-3, with TRBD2 as a possible D gene (6 bases). The CDR3 extends over 15 amino acids. V was pared by 7 bases and J by 0 bases, with 14 bases between. Germline values: CDR1 SNHLY, CDR2 FYNNEI. The CDR3 is CASKWRSGSTDTQYF. CDR3 DNA: TGTGCCAGCAAGTGGAGGAGCGGGAGCACAGATACGCAGTATTTT.

This rearrangement joins TRBV15 to TRBJ2-7, with D uncertain. Trimming shortened V by 4 bases and J by 5 bases, and 9 bases separated the two germline ends. This CDR3 spans 12 amino acids. The germline V gene has CDR1 LNHNV and CDR2 YYDKDF (reference sequence). For the CDR3, the DNA is TGTGCCACCAGCACCACGGCCCACGAGCAGTACTTC. Its translation: CATSTTAHEQYF.